This T cell receptor (beta chain) was found in a study of blood T cell repertoires in COVID-19. Turning to the study itself: The United States, Italy and Spain were the sources of the acute and convalescent COVID-19 samples. PBMCs, B-cell-depleted T cells, or T cells provided the cDNA or gDNA that made up the material.

Measured with immunoSEQ multiplex PCR; TCRdb has only the in-frame clones, and not every one. The table shows just over 200,000 clones, with roughly 75% occurring only once. In this sample, this clone turned up once. The germline V gene encodes CDR1 KGHDR and CDR2 SFDVKD. Trimming removed 9 bases from V and 2 bases from J, with 11 bases in between. CDR3 length equals 13 residues. Material for sequencing was peripheral blood. This TCR was recovered from a woman aged 70-85 years with acute or convalescent COVID-19. The chain has TRBV24-1 and TRBJ2-3, with D possibly matching TRBD2 (7 bases). The CDR3 DNA reads as TGTGCCACCCGGGGGGCGACCACAGATACGCAGTATTTT. Its translation is CATRGATTDTQYF.